The clone carrying this T cell receptor beta chain was picked up a small number of times. Its antigen is still unknown. Profiling relied on immunoSEQ multiplex PCR, and the TCRdb table lists in-frame clones only, not all of them. Of approximately 4,200 clones in the sample, around 30% were seen once. Germline-derived CDR1 and CDR2 are MNHNS and SASEGT. The CDR3 is 13 amino acids. Trimming cost V 1 base and J 4 bases, with 7 bases left between them. The data originate from a study of T cells in localized non-small cell lung cancer. Study-wide points: Appearance in adjacent lung was seen for a median about 59 of the top 100 tumor clones. Longer overall survival accompanied higher blood T cell density.

The TCR comes from a male donor at least 60 years old with stage III lung adenocarcinoma. The chain links TRBV6-1 to TRBJ1-2, with D uncertain. The starting material was lung tumor tissue, obtained before any cancer treatment. The CDR3 bases are TGTGCCAGCAGTGAAGGACCGATCTATGGCTACACCTTC. It is translated as CASSEGPIYGYTF.